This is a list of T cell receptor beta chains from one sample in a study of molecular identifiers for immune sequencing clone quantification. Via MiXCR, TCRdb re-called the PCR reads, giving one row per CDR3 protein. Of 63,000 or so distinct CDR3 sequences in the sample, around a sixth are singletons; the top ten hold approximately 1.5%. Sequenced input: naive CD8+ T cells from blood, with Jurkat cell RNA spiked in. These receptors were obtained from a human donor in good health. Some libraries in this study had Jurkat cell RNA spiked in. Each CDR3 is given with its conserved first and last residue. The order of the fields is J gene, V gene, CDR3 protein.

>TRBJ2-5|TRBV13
CASSPGSLRENPQETQYF
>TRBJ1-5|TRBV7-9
CASSTNDSARSDF
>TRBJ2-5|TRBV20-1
CSARDLVETQYF
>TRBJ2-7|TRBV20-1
CSARGQGYEQYF
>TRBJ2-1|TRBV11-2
CASSLDGGTTSSYNEQFF
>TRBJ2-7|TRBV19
CASSTAWAGYTYEQYF
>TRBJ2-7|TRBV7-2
CASSLIPSGASYEQYF
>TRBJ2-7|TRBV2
CASSDWGNEQYF
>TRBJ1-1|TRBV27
CASSSGLWTEAFF
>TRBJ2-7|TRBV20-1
CSARDRQKSSYEQYF
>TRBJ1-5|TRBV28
CASRAYNYYSNQPQHF
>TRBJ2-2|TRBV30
CAWSVGTANTGELFF
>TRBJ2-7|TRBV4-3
CASSPGPGYEQYF
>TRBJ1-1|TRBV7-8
CASSSLGGSINTEAFF
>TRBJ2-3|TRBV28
CASSLEQAGTDTQYF
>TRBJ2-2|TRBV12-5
CASGLTGELFF
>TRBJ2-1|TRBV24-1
CATREAGGSENEQFF
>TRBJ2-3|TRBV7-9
CASSLVVRGTDTQYF
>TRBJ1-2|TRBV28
CASSPVGERLNYGYTF
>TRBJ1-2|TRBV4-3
CASSQDWAGYSSNYGYTF
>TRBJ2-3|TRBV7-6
CASSPRASSTDTQYF
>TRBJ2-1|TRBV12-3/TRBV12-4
CASSLFLSAGDEQFF
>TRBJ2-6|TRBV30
CAWISGANVLTF
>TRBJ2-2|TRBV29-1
CSVAWYTGELFF
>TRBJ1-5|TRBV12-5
CASGLELSGTGAGWNQSQHF
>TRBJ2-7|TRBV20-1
CSASRLVMDRVGFPYEQYF
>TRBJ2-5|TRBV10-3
CAISEGLAENQETQYF
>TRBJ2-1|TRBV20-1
CSASSASGGIHEQFF
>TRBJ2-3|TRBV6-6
CAAGVADTQYF
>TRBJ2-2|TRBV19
CATSYRAGRSVAGELFF
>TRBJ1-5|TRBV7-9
CASSLEGLGNQPQHF
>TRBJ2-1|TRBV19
CASSGGLGYNEQFF
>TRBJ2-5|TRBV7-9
CASNEGEETQYF
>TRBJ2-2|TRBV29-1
CSVDTNTGELFF
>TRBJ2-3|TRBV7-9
CASSSQGVTGGTDTQYF
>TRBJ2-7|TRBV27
CASSRTSGSYEQYF
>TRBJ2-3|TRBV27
CASSFSWSTDTQYF
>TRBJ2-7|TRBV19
CATGPGSSYEQYF
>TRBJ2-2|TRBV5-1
CASSFRGSWLFF
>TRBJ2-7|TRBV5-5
CASSLDGPYEQYF
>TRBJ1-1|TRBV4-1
CASSLPGGWGDTEAFF
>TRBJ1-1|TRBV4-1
CASSHHPAMNTEAFF
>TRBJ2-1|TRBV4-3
CASSQGELISYNEQFF
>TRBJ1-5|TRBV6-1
CASSKSVALYLPQHF
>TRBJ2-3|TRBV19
CASSIGTTSTDTQYF
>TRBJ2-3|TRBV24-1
CATSGGLAETDTQYF
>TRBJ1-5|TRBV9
CASSVGFRAGQPQHF
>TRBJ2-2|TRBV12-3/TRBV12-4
CASIPETGELFF
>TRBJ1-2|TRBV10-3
CASKPRDTAVHGYTF
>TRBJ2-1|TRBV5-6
CASSPTPTEYNEQFF
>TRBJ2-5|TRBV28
CASSLVGVRETQYF
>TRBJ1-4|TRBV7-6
CASSLAGQRPSIELFF
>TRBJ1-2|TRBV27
CASSLLTGDGYTF
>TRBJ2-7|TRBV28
CASSFGESYEQYF
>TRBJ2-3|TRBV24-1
CATSEVTGTSATQYF